This TCR beta chain was sequenced during a study of T cell responses to AZD1222 COVID-19 vaccine. Using immunoSEQ multiplex PCR, the repertoire was profiled, and TCRdb retains in-frame clones only, with some absent. The table records approximately 81,000 clones, over 80% of them present only once. This sample comprised peripheral blood, obtained on day 0 of MenACWY control vaccination. The TCR originated in an adult in good health.

CDR3 DNA sequence: TGTGCCAGCAGCCAAGATAGTCGATCCATGGGCTACACCTTC. This codes for CASSQDSRSMGYTF. V gene TRBV3-1 (or the pseudogene TRBV3-2) combines with J gene TRBJ1-2, with D uncertain. The germline CDR1 and CDR2 sequences are LGHDT and YNNKEL (reference sequence). The CDR3 loop spans 14 amino acids. V was pared by 0 bases and J by 8 bases, with 13 bases between.